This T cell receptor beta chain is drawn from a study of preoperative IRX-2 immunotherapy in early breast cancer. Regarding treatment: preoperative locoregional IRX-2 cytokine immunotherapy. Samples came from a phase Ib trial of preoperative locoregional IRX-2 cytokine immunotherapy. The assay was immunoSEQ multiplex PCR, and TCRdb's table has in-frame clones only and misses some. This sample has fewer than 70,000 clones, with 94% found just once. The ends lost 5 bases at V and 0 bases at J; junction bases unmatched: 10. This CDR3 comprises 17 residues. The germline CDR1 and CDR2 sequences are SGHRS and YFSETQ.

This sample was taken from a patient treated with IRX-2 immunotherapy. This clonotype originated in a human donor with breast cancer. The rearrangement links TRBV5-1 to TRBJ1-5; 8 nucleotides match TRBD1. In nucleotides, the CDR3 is TGCGCCAGCAGGGCAGGGGGCGAGACTTATAGCAATCAGCCCCAGCATTTT. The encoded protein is CASRAGGETYSNQPQHF.